The text below deals with one T cell receptor beta chain. TCR analog templates of synthetic origin were spiked into each PCR. Clones were sequenced by immunoSEQ multiplex PCR, and TCRdb holds only the in-frame ones, with some missing. The sample lists tens of thousands of clones; approximately 90% were seen once. As to time point: pretreatment peripheral blood. The data derive from a study of PD-L1 blockade in urothelial cancer. Per the germline V gene, CDR1 is GTSNPN and CDR2 is SVGIG (reference sequence). This CDR3 region has 13 residues. Losses at the gene ends were 8 bases for V and 4 bases for J; bases not matched to a gene: 6.

The sequence derives from a donor at least 40 years old with urothelial cancer. The sequenced sample was PBMCs, obtained around atezolizumab (anti-PD-L1) treatment. V usage is TRBV30 and J usage is TRBJ2-3; 10 bases map to TRBD2. The CDR3 loop reads CATGLAGADTQYF. The CDR3 DNA reads TGTGCCACCGGGCTAGCGGGGGCAGATACGCAGTATTTT.